The 4 T cell receptor beta chains below all came from one sample that was sequenced in a study of neoadjuvant anti-PD-1 for oral cavity cancer. TCRdb's copy holds only in-frame clones and misses some; the assay was immunoSEQ multiplex PCR. The data hold approximately 11,000 clones, with more than 45% observed a single time. The specimen comprised tumor tissue, sampled before nivolumab (anti-PD-1) treatment. These receptors came from a person aged 35 to 85 with oral cavity squamous cell carcinoma.

This clone has only a few counts. The gene calls are TRBV27 and TRBJ2-7; perhaps TRBD2 as D (5 bases). CDR1 and CDR2 from the germline V gene are MNHEY and SMNVEV (reference sequence). CDR3 length: 16 amino acids. Trimming cost V 3 bases and J 0 bases, with 15 bases left between them. CDR3 nucleotide sequence: TGTGCCAGCAGTTTGGTTTGGAGGCTGAGCTCCTACGAGCAGTACTTC. Amino acid sequence: CASSLVWRLSSYEQYF.

This rearrangement joins TRBV28 to TRBJ2-1, with 14 bases that match TRBD2. The CDR3 has 15 residues. Germline V gene data show CDR1 as MDHEN and CDR2 as SYDVKM. With V trimmed by 6 bases and J by 9 bases, 7 bases remained unmatched. The CDR3 protein is CASRKGLAGGIEQFF. CDR3 nucleotide sequence: TGTGCCAGCAGAAAAGGACTAGCGGGGGGCATTGAGCAGTTCTTC. The variable domain in full, completed from reference TRBV28 and TRBJ2-1, reads DVKVTQSSRYLVKRTGEKVFLECVQDMDHENMFWYRQDPGLGLRLIYFSYDVKMKEKGDIPEGYSVSREKKERFSLILESASTNQTSMYLCASRKGLAGGIEQFFGPGTRLTVL.

The sample holds one count of this clone. This chain links TRBV5-6 with TRBJ1-3; D is unclear. Trimming removed 0 bases at V and 0 bases at J, with 16 bases between. The CDR3 consists of 18 residues. The germline V gene encodes CDR1 SGHDT and CDR2 YYEEEE. The CDR3 region has the DNA TGTGCCAGCAGCTTGGACCCCAGAAACCCCAGCTCTGGAAACACCATATATTTT. Amino acids: CASSLDPRNPSSGNTIYF.

This clone was picked up a small number of times. V is TRBV7-2 and J is TRBJ1-2; 7 bases match TRBD1. Germline-derived CDR1 and CDR2 are SGHTA and FQGNSA. J was trimmed by 1 base and V by 4 bases; bases with no gene match: 6. The CDR3 totals 15 residues. CDR3 nucleotides: TGTGCCAGCAGCTCGGGACAGCGAGTTAACTATGGCTACACCTTC. Encoded protein: CASSSGQRVNYGYTF.